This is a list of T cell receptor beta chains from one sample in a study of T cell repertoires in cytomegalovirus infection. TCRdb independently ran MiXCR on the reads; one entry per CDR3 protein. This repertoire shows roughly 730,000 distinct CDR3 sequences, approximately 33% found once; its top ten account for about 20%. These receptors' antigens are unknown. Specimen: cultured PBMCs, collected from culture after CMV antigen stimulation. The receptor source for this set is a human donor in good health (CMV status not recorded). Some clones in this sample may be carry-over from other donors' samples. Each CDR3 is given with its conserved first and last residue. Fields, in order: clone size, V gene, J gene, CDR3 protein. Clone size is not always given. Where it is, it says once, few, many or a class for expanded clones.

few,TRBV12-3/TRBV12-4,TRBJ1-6,CASSFLGASSPLHF
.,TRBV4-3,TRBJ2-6,CASSPTSGASGANVLTF
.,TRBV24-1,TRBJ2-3,CATSDPRDPDLTDTQYF
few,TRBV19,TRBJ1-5,CASGGFQPQHF
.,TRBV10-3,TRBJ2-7,CAISERTEIQYF
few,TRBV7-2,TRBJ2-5,CASSSRQVKETQYF
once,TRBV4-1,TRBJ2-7,CASRKAGGYEQYF
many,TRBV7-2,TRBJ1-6,CASSLARGQTYNSPLHF
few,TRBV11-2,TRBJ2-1,CASTRSANEQFF
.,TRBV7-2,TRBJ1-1,CASSSRTGPSNTEAFF
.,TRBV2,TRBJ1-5,CASSRQGLGQPQHF